The clone carrying this T cell receptor beta chain was observed a handful of times. Its antigen is unknown. TCRdb's table, derived via immunoSEQ multiplex PCR, lists solely in-frame clones and lacks some. The table includes 45,000 to 50,000 clones, around 93% detected once. The V gene end was trimmed by 1 base and the J gene end by 4 bases; junction bases not matched to a gene: 6. The CDR3 totals 15 residues. The V gene's germline CDR1 is SEHNR and CDR2 FQNEAQ (reference sequence). The data are from a study of graft-versus-host responses after intestinal transplantation. Study summary: Isolated intestinal, liver-intestinal, or multivisceral transplants were what recipients had. Each patient got anti-thymocyte globulin induction, then tacrolimus and steroids for approximately 3 years. Study observations and caveats: Some GvH clones appeared in ileal mucosa or blood before recipient bone marrow.

Sequences were derived from PBMCs, sampled 750 to 850 days after a first intestinal transplant, on the day of a second. This chain joins TRBV7-9 and TRBJ2-7; 8 bases agree with TRBD2. The clonotype originates from a human patient who received an intestinal transplant, so some T cells may come from the graft donor. For the CDR3, the DNA is TGTGCCAGCAGCTTAGAGAGCGGGAGCGGATACGAGCAGTACTTC. Translation: CASSLESGSGYEQYF. Full variable domain (missing parts from reference TRBV7-9 and TRBJ2-7): DTGVSQNPRHKITKRGQNVTFRCDPISEHNRLYWYRQTLGQGPEFLTYFQNEAQLEKSRLLSDRFSAERPKGSFSTLEIQRTEQGDSAMYLCASSLESGSGYEQYFGPGTRLTVT.